This T cell receptor (beta chain) was observed in a study of CD8+ T cells in alopecia areata. Sequencing used cDNA as its template, made by extracting RNA and reverse transcribing it. Generated by immunoSEQ multiplex PCR, the TCRdb table keeps only in-frame clones and is missing some. The data contain roughly 25,000 clones, 40% to 60% of them singletons. This clone was seen a few times. CDR3 length: 16 amino acids. CDR1 and CDR2 from the germline V gene are SGDLS and YYNGEE. Trimming cost V 4 bases and J 4 bases; bases outside gene matches: 8. Alopecia areata patients provided lesional scalp punch biopsies and peripheral blood.

Sequenced material: NKG2D-high CD8+ T cells sorted from blood. V is TRBV9 and J is TRBJ2-1; TRBD2 matches at 10 bases. The source is a human donor with alopecia areata. CDR3 sequence (DNA): TGTGCCAGCAGCCCTAATAGCGGGAGGTGGTACAATGAGCAGTTCTTC. Protein sequence: CASSPNSGRWYNEQFF.